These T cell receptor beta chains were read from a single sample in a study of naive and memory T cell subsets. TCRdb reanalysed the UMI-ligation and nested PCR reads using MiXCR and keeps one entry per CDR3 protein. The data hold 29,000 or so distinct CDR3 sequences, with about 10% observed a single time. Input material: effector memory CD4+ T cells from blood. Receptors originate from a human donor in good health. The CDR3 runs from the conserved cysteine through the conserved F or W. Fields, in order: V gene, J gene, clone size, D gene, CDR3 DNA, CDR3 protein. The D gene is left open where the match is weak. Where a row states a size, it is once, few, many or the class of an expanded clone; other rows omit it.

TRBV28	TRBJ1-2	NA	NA	TGTGCCAGCAGGAACAGGGTCGCAACTTCTGGCTACACCTTC	CASRNRVATSGYTF
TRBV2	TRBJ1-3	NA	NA	TGTGCCAGCAGTGAAGAGGGGAGCTCTGGAAACACCATATATTTT	CASSEEGSSGNTIYF
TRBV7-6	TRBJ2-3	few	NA	TGTGCCAGCAGCTCTCCGGGTGCTAGAGATACGCAGTATTTT	CASSSPGARDTQYF
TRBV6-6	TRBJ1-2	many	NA	TGTGCCAGCAGGATGGCAGCGTCTTACTATGGCTACACCTTC	CASRMAASYYGYTF
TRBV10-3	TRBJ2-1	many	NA	TGTGCCATCAGTGAGTCGACAGCGGGCAGCTCCTACAATGAGCAGTTCTTC	CAISESTAGSSYNEQFF
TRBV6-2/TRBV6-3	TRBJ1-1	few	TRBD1	TGTGCCAGCAGTAGTCAGGGGGCTGGGGACACTGAAGCTTTCTTT	CASSSQGAGDTEAFF
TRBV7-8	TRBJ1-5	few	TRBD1	TGTGCCAGCAGCTGGGGACAGGGGAATCAGCCCCAGCATTTT	CASSWGQGNQPQHF
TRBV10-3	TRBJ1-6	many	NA	TGTGCCATCAGACTTGACAGTGCGGATAATTCACCCCTCCACTTT	CAIRLDSADNSPLHF
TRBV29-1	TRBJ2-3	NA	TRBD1	TGCAGCGTTGACCCACAGGGGACCCCAGATACGCAGTATTTT	CSVDPQGTPDTQYF
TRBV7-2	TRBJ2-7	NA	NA	TGTGCCAGCACCTCTTTGACTAGGGAAACCTACGAGCAGTACTTC	CASTSLTRETYEQYF
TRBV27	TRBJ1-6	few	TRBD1	TGTGCCAGTTCCCCGTTCGGGACAGGGGGCGGTTCACCCCTCCACTTT	CASSPFGTGGGSPLHF
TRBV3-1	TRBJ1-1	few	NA	TGTGCCACCCAACGGGGCACTGAAGCTTTCTTT	CATQRGTEAFF
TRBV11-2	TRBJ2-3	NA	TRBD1	TGTGCCAGCAGCCAGGGATTGGGACAGGCCACAGATACGCAGTATTTT	CASSQGLGQATDTQYF
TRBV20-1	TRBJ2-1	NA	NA	TGCAGTGCTAAAAAAGCAGCAGGGACCTACAATGAGCAGTTCTTC	CSAKKAAGTYNEQFF
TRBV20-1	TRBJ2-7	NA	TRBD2	TGCAGTGCTGATAGGTCTAGCGGGAATGGAGAGCAGTACTTC	CSADRSSGNGEQYF
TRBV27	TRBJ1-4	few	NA	TGTGCCAGCACCAAGGACGGGAGAGAGGGCGAAAAACTGTTTTTT	CASTKDGREGEKLFF
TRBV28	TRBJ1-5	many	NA	TGTGCCAGCACGGGGGTCGTGAATCAGCCCCAGCATTTT	CASTGVVNQPQHF
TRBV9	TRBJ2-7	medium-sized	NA	TGTGCCAGCAGCCCTAGGACCGATTCCTACGAGCAGTACTTC	CASSPRTDSYEQYF
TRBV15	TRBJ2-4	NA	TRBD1	TGTGCCACCAGCTGGGACAGGGGTGGTCCCAAAAACATTCAGTACTTC	CATSWDRGGPKNIQYF
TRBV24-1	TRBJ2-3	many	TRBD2	TGTGCCACCAGTGACCCCGGGGGGGAGCGACCCACAGATACGCAGTATTTT	CATSDPGGERPTDTQYF
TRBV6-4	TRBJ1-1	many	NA	TGTGCCAGCAGCCCCGAGCCTTACACTGAAGCTTTCTTT	CASSPEPYTEAFF
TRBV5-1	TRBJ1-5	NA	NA	TGCGCCAGCAGCTTGGGGGTAGCGAATCAGCCCCAGCATTTT	CASSLGVANQPQHF
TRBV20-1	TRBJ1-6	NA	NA	TGCAGTGCTAGTAGTGGGACCGGACGGGGAAATTCACCCCTCCACTTT	CSASSGTGRGNSPLHF
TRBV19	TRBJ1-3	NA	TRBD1	TGTGCCAGTACACGAGACAGGGCTGGAAACACCATATATTTT	CASTRDRAGNTIYF
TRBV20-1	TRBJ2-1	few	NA	TGCAGTGCTAGAGATTGGAGGGGGCGTGTAGATGAGCAGTTCTTC	CSARDWRGRVDEQFF
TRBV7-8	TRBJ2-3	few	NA	TGTGCCAGCAGCTTAGGGGCAGATACGCAGTATTTT	CASSLGADTQYF
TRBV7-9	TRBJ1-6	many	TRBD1	TGTGCCAGCCAACCTTACGACAGGGGCAATTCACCCCTCCACTTT	CASQPYDRGNSPLHF
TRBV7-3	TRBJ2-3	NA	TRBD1	TGTGCCAGCAGCTTGACAGGGGGTACAGATACGCAGTATTTT	CASSLTGGTDTQYF
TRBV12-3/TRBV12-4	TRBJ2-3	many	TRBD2	TGTGCCAGCAGTTTGGCAGCGGGGCGGGGAACAGATACGCAGTATTTT	CASSLAAGRGTDTQYF
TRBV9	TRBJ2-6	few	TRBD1	TGTGCCAGCAGCACGACAGGGACCTCCTCTGGGGCCAACGTCCTGACTTTC	CASSTTGTSSGANVLTF
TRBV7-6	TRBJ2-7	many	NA	TGTGCCAGCAGCTTAGCCCTGGACTACGAGCAGTACTTC	CASSLALDYEQYF
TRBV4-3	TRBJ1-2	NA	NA	TGCGCCAGCAGCCAAGATCCGGCGGGGCGAGGCTACACCTTC	CASSQDPAGRGYTF
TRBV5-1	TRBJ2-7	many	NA	TGCGCCAGCAGCCCTGGGAGGAGACAGGGCGCCTACGAGCAGTACTTC	CASSPGRRQGAYEQYF